A single sample gave rise to the 9 T cell receptor beta chains below, sequenced in a study of control samples from healthy donors and cancer patients. Profiling relied on immunoSEQ multiplex PCR, and the TCRdb table lists in-frame clones only, not all of them. The table has 90,000 to 150,000 clones, around 87% seen once; the top ten hold 9% to 14%. The specimen sequenced was blood. These TCRs come from a man aged 30-40 years in good health.

The chain carries TRBV5-1 and TRBJ1-5, with D unclear. CDR3 size: 13 residues. CDR1 SGHRS and CDR2 YFSETQ come from the germline V gene. The V gene lost 2 bases and the J gene lost 0 bases, with 3 bases spanning the gap. The CDR3 protein is CASSFDSNQPQHF. Here the CDR3 DNA reads TGCGCCAGCAGCTTCGATAGCAATCAGCCCCAGCATTTT.

The rearrangement uses TRBV14 and TRBJ1-2, with 7 bases aligning to TRBD1. V shed 2 bases, J shed 5 bases, and the junction held 8 bases outside the gene matches. This CDR3 is 15 amino acids long. Germline V gene sequence: CDR1 SGHDN, CDR2 FVKESK. CDR3 sequence reads: CASSQLAGTAYGYTF. The DNA for the CDR3 is TGTGCCAGCAGCCAACTTGCCGGGACAGCATATGGCTACACCTTC.

V and J are TRBV11-3 and TRBJ2-1; a weak D match, TRBD2 (5 bases). Looked up from germline, CDR1 is SGHNT and CDR2 is YENEEA. This CDR3 has 15 residues. Trimming shortened V by 4 bases and J by 2 bases, and 12 bases separated the two germline ends. The CDR3 DNA follows: TGTGCCAGCAGCTCGTCTAGCAGGCCCTACAATGAGCAGTTCTTC. It encodes CASSSSSRPYNEQFF.

The chain joins TRBV6-5 to TRBJ2-3; D possibly corresponds to TRBD1 (6 bases). The germline V and J ends were trimmed by 7 bases and 2 bases, with 13 bases remaining between them. The CDR3 consists of 14 residues. From germline, CDR1 is MNHEY and CDR2 SVGAGI. The CDR3 loop is CASIEDRPTDTQYF. The CDR3 DNA reads as TGTGCCAGCATAGAGGACAGACCCACAGATACGCAGTATTTT.

A remark on this clone: Other DNA sequences from this sample encode an identical CDR3 as well. This chain connects TRBV10-3 to TRBJ2-2; 7 bases are shared with TRBD2. The CDR3 contains 14 residues. V shed 4 bases and J 4 bases; nucleotides not matched to a gene: 3. Germline V gene data show CDR1 as ENHRY and CDR2 as SYGVKD. Here the CDR3 reads CAISGTGGTGELFF. CDR3 DNA sequence: TGTGCCATCAGTGGAACGGGGGGCACCGGGGAGCTGTTTTTT.

This chain connects TRBV9 to TRBJ2-7, with D perhaps matching TRBD1 (5 bases). Per germline, CDR1 SGDLS and CDR2 YYNGEE. V was trimmed by 0 bases and J by 0 bases, leaving 7 bases between them. This CDR3 has 14 residues. CDR3 sequence reads: CASSVGGFSYEQYF. The CDR3, as DNA: TGTGCCAGCAGCGTAGGGGGCTTCTCCTACGAGCAGTACTTC.

This clone is a singleton in its sample. V usage is TRBV20-1 and J usage is TRBJ1-5; maybe TRBD1 (5 bases). This CDR3 contains 16 residues. Trimming took 3 bases from V and 2 from J, leaving 17 bases between them. The germline V gene has CDR1 DFQATT and CDR2 SNEGSKA (reference sequence). The CDR3 is CSASPRGMKGNQPQHF. The CDR3 DNA sequence: TGCAGTGCTAGTCCCCGGGGGATGAAGGGCAATCAGCCCCAGCATTTT.

The rearrangement uses TRBV4-1 and TRBJ1-1; D ambiguous. The CDR3 contains 12 residues. Germline V gene lookup returns CDR1 MGHRA and CDR2 YSYEKL. V lost 0 bases, J lost 11 bases, and 10 bases lay in between. CDR3: CASSQEGHAAFF. Here the CDR3 DNA reads TGCGCCAGCAGCCAAGAGGGCCACGCGGCTTTCTTT.

This sequence joins TRBV3-1 (or the pseudogene TRBV3-2) and TRBJ1-1; D possibly corresponds to TRBD1 (5 bases). Germline V gene data show CDR1 as LGHDT and CDR2 as YNNKEL (reference sequence). V lost 1 base, J lost 0 bases, and 6 bases lay in between. This CDR3 comprises 14 residues. Here the CDR3 reads CASSQGDLNTEAFF. The DNA for the CDR3 is TGTGCCAGCAGCCAAGGGGACTTGAACACTGAAGCTTTCTTT.